Listed below are T cell receptor beta chains from one sample, sequenced in a study of CD8 T cell repertoires and HIV-1 epitope variants. The repertoire was sequenced with immunoSEQ multiplex PCR; TCRdb's copy has only in-frame clones and lacks some. The profile shows approximately 90,000 clones, just under 75% of them singletons. The specimen sequenced was uncultured baseline CD8+ T cells from peripheral blood mononuclear cells (PBMCs). The receptors originated from a male donor with HIV. Both conserved end residues are part of each CDR3. The D gene is left open where the match is weak. Only some rows state a clone size, as once, few, many or a class for expanded clones.

CDR3aa,CDR3nt,v_gene,abundance,j_gene,d_gene
CASRARQANTEAFF,TGTGCCAGCAGGGCTAGACAGGCGAACACTGAAGCTTTCTTT,TRBV2,-,TRBJ1-1,-
CASSAGQAISPLHF,TGTGCCAGCAGCGCGGGACAGGCGATTTCACCCCTCCACTTT,TRBV2,-,TRBJ1-6,TRBD1
CSVPSTGNTEAFF,TGCAGCGTGCCATCCACAGGGAACACTGAAGCTTTCTTT,TRBV29-1,-,TRBJ1-1,-
CASTGQGGEKLFF,TGCGCCAGCACGGGGCAGGGCGGTGAAAAACTGTTTTTT,TRBV5-1,-,TRBJ1-4,-
CASSKTGFNEQFF,TGTGCCAGCAGTAAGACAGGATTCAATGAGCAGTTCTTC,TRBV6-5,-,TRBJ2-1,-
CASSYGAKQFF,TGTGCCAGCAGTTACGGGGCAAAGCAGTTCTTC,TRBV6-5,-,TRBJ2-1,-
CASSFYSGRRGETQYF,TGCGCCAGCAGTTTTTATAGCGGGAGAAGGGGAGAGACCCAGTACTTC,TRBV5-1,medium-sized,TRBJ2-5,TRBD2
CASSLVKLTHNEQFF,TGCGCCAGCAGCTTGGTAAAACTCACCCACAATGAGCAGTTCTTC,TRBV5-1,-,TRBJ2-1,-
CASSTGTPSHNEQFF,TGTGCCAGCAGCACCGGAACTCCCTCTCACAATGAGCAGTTCTTC,TRBV7-9,-,TRBJ2-1,-
CASRLEQGALTYTF,TGTGCCAGCAGGTTAGAACAGGGGGCCTTAACGTACACCTTC,TRBV28,-,TRBJ1-2,TRBD1
CASSVSGVNTEAFF,TGTGCCAGCAGCGTCTCCGGGGTTAACACTGAAGCTTTCTTT,TRBV9,-,TRBJ1-1,-
CASSLDPGGSSTDTQYF,TGTGCCAGCAGCTTAGATCCGGGGGGATCTAGCACAGATACGCAGTATTTT,TRBV7-9,-,TRBJ2-3,TRBD2
CASSRLAEGDTQYF,TGTGCCAGCAGTCGACTAGCGGAGGGGGATACGCAGTATTTT,TRBV6-5,-,TRBJ2-3,TRBD2
CASSLGTLSSYEQYF,TGTGCCAGCAGCTTGGGGACCCTCAGCTCCTACGAGCAGTACTTC,TRBV5-4,few,TRBJ2-7,-
CASSISSSYEQYF,TGTGCCAGTAGTATTTCGAGCTCCTACGAGCAGTACTTC,TRBV19,-,TRBJ2-7,-
CASMWGGLNEQFF,TGTGCCAGCATGTGGGGGGGCTTGAATGAGCAGTTCTTC,TRBV5-6,few,TRBJ2-1,-
CASRVDRAYEQYF,TGTGCCAGCAGGGTGGACAGGGCCTACGAGCAGTACTTC,TRBV27,-,TRBJ2-7,TRBD1
CAVKGGLLSNEQFF,TGTGCCGTTAAGGGCGGGCTACTTTCAAATGAGCAGTTCTTC,TRBV19,-,TRBJ2-1,-
CASRERGQVTEAFF,TGCGCCAGCAGAGAGAGGGGCCAGGTCACTGAAGCTTTCTTT,TRBV5-1,-,TRBJ1-1,-
CASGSYYNSPLHF,TGTGCCAGTGGGAGTTATTATAATTCACCCCTCCACTTT,TRBV7-2,-,TRBJ1-6,-